This TCR beta chain originates from a study of blood T cell repertoires in COVID-19 (dated by TCRdb to 2020 to 2022). Context from the whole study: Collaborator samples came from the United States, Italy and Spain and covered acute and convalescent phases of COVID-19. Samples were obtained from the ongoing ImmuneRACE study (first 160 participants) and from 1,254 subjects provided by 6 global collaborators. The material from the prospective study consisted of cDNA or gDNA derived from T cells, B-cell-depleted T cells, or PBMCs. The repertoires were made available in a free public database intended to serve as a resource for research on the immune response to SARS-CoV-2. Subjects who had been exposed to COVID-19, were actively infected with it, or had recovered from it provided the deeply sampled blood TCRbeta repertoires that made up the dataset. The sample metadata nearly always contained a de-identified subject ID, COVID-19 status, age in years and sex. Where available, HLA class I and class II types were taken from metadata supplied by the sample provider and were not determined by assay-based typing.

Trimming at the junction amounts to 1 base on V and 8 bases on J, and the germline ends lie 18 bases apart. The CDR3 runs 15 residues from the cysteine to the phenylalanine. The read is trimmed to its CDR3 DNA, 45 bases read in frame from base 1. Looking up the germline V gene yields CDR1 SGDLS and CDR2 YYNGEE. TCRbeta CDR3 regions were amplified from genomic DNA using the immunoSEQ Assay, a bias-controlled multiplex PCR. Per the authors' processing: The number of nucleated cells in each sample was estimated from the amplification of reference gene primers within the assay. Sequence reads were collapsed and filtered to measure the absolute abundance of every unique TCRbeta CDR3 rearrangement. For each sample, productive Simpson clonality was calculated as the square root of Simpson's diversity index across productive rearrangements. What TCRdb holds here is the immuneACCESS table cut down to in-frame rearrangements. Part of the clones is not present; checked against another copy, under half of the missing clones reflect an unresolved V gene, and the others are unexplained. That table gives V, J and clone size, and the DNA gave D and trimming. For this sample the table gives 100,000 to 150,000 clones, of which 81% were detected only once. Approximately 3.9% of the sample goes to the ten largest clones.

Worth noting for this clone: Its binding antigen is unknown. No much larger clone is present one base from it, and per-base qualities are unavailable.

Each collaborating institution followed its own protocols to collect whole blood in K2EDTA tubes. Collaborator samples were shipped for TCRbeta analysis as frozen whole blood, isolated PBMCs, or DNA extracted from either sample type. Broad study findings and their caveats: Clinical and demographic metadata were provided uncurated, with the amount varying by source and participant.

Recombination linked TRBV9 to TRBJ1-2, with a tentative D gene TRBD1 over 6 matching bases. The source of this sequence is a woman between 50 and 59 years old with acute or convalescent COVID-19. Sequenced: peripheral blood. DNA sequence: TGTGCCAGCAGCGTAACCAACAGGGACCTGGGAGGCTACACCTTC. Its protein is CASSVTNRDLGGYTF.